This entry features one T cell receptor (beta chain) sequence. This entry belongs to a study of T cell clones after liver transplantation. As for the study in general: Post-transplant blood was tracked for graft-donor-reactive T cell clones identified in a pre-transplant mixed lymphocyte reaction. Blood was drawn pre-transplant, before withdrawal, and after full or failed withdrawal.

Clones were sequenced by immunoSEQ multiplex PCR, and TCRdb holds only the in-frame ones, with some missing. Of some 80,000 clones in the sample, around four fifths were seen once. Germline loops: CDR1 SGHRS, CDR2 YFSETQ. The CDR3 length is 16 residues. Losses at the gene ends were 0 bases for V and 10 bases for J; bases not matched to a gene: 9. Material: CD4+ T cells from blood, obtained around 50 months after liver transplant. This rearrangement joins TRBV5-1 to TRBJ2-1, with 11 nucleotides matching TRBD2. This sequence was found in a human patient who received a liver transplant. Some T cells may possibly be graft donor cells. The CDR3 bases are TGCGCCAGCAGCTTGGAATTAGCGGGAGGGCTTGGGGAGCAGTTCTTC. It is translated as CASSLELAGGLGEQFF.